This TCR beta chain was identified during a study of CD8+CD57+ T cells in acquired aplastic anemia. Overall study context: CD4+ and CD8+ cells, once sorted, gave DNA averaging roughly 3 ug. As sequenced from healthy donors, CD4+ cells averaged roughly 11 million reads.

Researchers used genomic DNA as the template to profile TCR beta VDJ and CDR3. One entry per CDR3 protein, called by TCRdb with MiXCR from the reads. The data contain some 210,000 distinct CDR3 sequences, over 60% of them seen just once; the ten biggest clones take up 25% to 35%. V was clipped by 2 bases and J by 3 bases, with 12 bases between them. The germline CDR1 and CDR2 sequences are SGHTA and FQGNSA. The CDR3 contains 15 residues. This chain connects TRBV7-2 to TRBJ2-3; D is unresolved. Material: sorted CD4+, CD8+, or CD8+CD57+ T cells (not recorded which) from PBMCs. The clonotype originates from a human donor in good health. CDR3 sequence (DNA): TGTGCCAGCAGCTTATTCGACTTGGGGACAGATACGCAGTATTTT. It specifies CASSLFDLGTDTQYF.